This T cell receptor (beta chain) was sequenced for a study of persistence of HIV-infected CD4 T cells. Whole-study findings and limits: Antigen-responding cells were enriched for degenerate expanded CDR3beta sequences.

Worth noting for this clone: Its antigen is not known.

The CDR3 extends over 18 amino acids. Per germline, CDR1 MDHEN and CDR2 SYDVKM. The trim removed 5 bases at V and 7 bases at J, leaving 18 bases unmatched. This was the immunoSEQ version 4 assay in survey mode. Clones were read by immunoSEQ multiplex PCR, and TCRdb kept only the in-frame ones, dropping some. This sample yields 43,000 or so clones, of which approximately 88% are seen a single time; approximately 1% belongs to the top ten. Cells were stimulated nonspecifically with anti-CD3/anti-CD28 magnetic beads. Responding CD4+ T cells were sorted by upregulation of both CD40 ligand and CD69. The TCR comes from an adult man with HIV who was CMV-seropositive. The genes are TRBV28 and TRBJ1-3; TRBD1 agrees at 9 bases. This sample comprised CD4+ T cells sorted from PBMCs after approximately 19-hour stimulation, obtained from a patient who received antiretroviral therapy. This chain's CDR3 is CASSLHIRPGQGGNTIYF. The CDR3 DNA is TGTGCCAGCAGTCTCCACATAAGACCGGGACAGGGAGGGAACACCATATATTTT.